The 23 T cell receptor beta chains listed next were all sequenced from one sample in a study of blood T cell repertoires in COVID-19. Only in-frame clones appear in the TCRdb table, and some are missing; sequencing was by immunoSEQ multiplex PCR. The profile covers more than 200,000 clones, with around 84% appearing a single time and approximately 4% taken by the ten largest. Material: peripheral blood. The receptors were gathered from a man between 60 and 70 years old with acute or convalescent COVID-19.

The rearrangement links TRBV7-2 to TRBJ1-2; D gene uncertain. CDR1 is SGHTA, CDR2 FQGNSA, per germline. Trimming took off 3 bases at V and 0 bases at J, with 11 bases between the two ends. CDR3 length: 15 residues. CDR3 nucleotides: TGTGCCAGCAGCTTCGGAGGACCGGCTAACTATGGCTACACCTTC. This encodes CASSFGGPANYGYTF. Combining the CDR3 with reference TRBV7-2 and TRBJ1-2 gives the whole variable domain GAGVSQSPSNKVTEKGKDVELRCDPISGHTALYWYRQSLGQGLEFLIYFQGNSAPDKSGLPSDRFSAERTGGSVSTLTIQRTQQEDSAVYLCASSFGGPANYGYTFGSGTRLTVV.

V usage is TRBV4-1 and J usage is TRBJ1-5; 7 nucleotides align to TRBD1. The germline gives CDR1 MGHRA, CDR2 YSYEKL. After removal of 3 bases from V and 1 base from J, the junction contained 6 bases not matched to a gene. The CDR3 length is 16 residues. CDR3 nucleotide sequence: TGCGCCAGCAGCCACACAGGGGTGCGAAGCAATCAGCCCCAGCATTTT. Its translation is CASSHTGVRSNQPQHF.

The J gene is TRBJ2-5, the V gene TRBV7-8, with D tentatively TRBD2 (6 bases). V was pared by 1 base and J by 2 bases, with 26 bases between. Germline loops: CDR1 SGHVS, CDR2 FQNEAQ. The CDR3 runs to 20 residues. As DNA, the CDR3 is TGTGCCAGCAGCTTAGTTGGAGGGAGTAGGGCAAATGCTGTACAAGAGACCCAGTACTTC. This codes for CASSLVGGSRANAVQETQYF.

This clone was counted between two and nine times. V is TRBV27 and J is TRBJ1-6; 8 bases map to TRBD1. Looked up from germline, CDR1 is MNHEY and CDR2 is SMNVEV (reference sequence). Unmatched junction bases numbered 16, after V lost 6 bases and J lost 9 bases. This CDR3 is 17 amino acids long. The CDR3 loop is CASRNTGTGTQSSPLHF. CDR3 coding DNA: TGTGCCAGCAGAAATACCGGGACAGGAACGCAAAGTTCACCCCTCCACTTT.

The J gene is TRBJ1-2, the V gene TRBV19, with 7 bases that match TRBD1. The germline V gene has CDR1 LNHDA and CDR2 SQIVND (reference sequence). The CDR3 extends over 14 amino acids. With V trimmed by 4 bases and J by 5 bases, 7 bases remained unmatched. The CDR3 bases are TGTGCCAGTAGTAAGGACAGGTTAGGGTATGGCTACACCTTC. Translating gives CASSKDRLGYGYTF.

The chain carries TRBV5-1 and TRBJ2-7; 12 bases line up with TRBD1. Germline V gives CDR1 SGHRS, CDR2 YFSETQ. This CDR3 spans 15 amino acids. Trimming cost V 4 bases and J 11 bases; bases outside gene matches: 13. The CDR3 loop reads CASSQGQGALTEEYF. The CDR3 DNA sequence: TGCGCCAGCAGCCAGGGACAGGGGGCTCTCACTGAGGAGTACTTC.

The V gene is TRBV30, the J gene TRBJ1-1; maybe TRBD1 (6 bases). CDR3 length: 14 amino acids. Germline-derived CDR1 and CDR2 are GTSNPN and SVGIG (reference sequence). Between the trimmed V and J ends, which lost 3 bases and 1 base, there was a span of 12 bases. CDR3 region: CAWRGRGRNTEAFF. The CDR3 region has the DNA TGTGCCTGGAGGGGCAGGGGCCGGAACACTGAAGCTTTCTTT. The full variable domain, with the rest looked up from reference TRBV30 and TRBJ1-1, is SQTIHQWPATLVQPVGSPLSLECTVEGTSNPNLYWYRQAAGRGLQLLFYSVGIGQISSEVPQNLSASRPQDRQFILSSKKLLLSDSGFYLCAWRGRGRNTEAFFGQGTRLTVV.

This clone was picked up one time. The CDR3 DNA follows: TGTGCCAGCAGTTTTTTTACCGACAGGGCCCGGAGGAATTCACCCCTCCACTTT. Translated: CASSFFTDRARRNSPLHF. The V and J genes are TRBV28 and TRBJ1-6; 7 bases agree with TRBD1. Germline V gene data show CDR1 as MDHEN and CDR2 as SYDVKM. Trimming cost V 3 bases and J 7 bases; bases outside gene matches: 15. There are 18 residues in the CDR3. Full variable domain (remainder filled in from reference TRBV28 and TRBJ1-6): DVKVTQSSRYLVKRTGEKVFLECVQDMDHENMFWYRQDPGLGLRLIYFSYDVKMKEKGDIPEGYSVSREKKERFSLILESASTNQTSMYLCASSFFTDRARRNSPLHFGNGTRLTVT.

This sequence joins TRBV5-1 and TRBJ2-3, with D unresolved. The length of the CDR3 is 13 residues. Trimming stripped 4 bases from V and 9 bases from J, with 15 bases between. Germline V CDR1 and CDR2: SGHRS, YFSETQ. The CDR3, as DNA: TGCGCCAGCAGCCCCGAGACTCCCGGCACGCAGTATTTT. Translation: CASSPETPGTQYF. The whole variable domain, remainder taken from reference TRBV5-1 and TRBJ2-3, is KAGVTQTPRYLIKTRGQQVTLSCSPISGHRSVSWYQQTPGQGLQFLFEYFSETQRNKGNFPGRFSGRQFSNSRSEMNVSTLELGDSALYLCASSPETPGTQYFGPGTRLTVL.

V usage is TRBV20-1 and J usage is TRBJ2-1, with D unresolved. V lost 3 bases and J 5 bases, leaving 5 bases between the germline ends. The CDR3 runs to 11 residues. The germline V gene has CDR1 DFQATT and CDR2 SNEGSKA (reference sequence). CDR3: CSASRHNEQFF. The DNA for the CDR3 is TGCAGTGCTAGTCGTCACAATGAGCAGTTCTTC.

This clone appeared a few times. The CDR3 here is CASSSYLRREALYNEQFF. The CDR3 region has the DNA TGTGCCAGCAGTAGCTACTTAAGGCGGGAGGCCCTATACAATGAGCAGTTCTTC. The V call is TRBV27, the J call TRBJ2-1, with 8 nucleotides matching TRBD2. Germline trimming cut 5 bases from V and 4 bases from J; bases unmatched to any gene: 16. Germline V lookup: CDR1 MNHEY, CDR2 SMNVEV (reference sequence). The CDR3 runs 18 residues.

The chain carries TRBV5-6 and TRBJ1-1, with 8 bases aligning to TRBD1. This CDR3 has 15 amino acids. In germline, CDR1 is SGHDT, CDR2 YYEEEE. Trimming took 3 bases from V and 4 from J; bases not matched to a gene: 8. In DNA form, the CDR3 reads TGTGCCAGCAGCTCGCTCGACAGGGGCGGCACTGAAGCTTTCTTT. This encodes CASSSLDRGGTEAFF.

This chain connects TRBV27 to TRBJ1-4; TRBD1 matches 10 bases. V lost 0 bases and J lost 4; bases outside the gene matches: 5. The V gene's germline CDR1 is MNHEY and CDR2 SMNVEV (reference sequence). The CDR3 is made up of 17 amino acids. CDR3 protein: CASSLSGTGAFNEKLFF. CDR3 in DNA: TGTGCCAGCAGTTTATCCGGGACAGGGGCCTTTAATGAAAAACTGTTTTTT.

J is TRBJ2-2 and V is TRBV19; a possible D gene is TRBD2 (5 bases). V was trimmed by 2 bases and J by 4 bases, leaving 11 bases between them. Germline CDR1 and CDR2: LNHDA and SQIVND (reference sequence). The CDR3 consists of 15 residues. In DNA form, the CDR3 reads TGTGCCAGTAGTATAAAGGGAGCCCTCACCGGGGAGCTGTTTTTT. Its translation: CASSIKGALTGELFF. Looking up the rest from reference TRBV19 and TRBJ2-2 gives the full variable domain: DGGITQSPKYLFRKEGQNVTLSCEQNLNHDAMYWYRQDPGQGLRLIYYSQIVNDFQKGDIAEGYSVSREKKESFPLTVTSAQKNPTAFYLCASSIKGALTGELFFGEGSRLTVL.

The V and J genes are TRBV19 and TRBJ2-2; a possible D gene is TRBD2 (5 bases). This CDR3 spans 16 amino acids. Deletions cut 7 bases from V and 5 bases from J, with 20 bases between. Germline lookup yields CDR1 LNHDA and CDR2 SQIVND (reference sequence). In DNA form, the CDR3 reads TGTGCCAGTACCCCAGGCGCAACTAGTGGGACCGGGGAGCTGTTTTTT. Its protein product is CASTPGATSGTGELFF.

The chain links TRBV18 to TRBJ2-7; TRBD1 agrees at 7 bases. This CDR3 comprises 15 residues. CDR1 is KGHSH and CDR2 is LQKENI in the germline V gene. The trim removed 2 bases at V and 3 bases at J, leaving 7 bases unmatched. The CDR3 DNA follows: TGTGCCAGCTCACCAGAGACAGGGACCTTCTACGAGCAGTACTTC. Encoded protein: CASSPETGTFYEQYF.

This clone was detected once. CDR3 nucleotide sequence: TGTGCCAGCAGCTTGAACGGGAGGAAGGTTGAGCAGTTCTTC. This gives the protein CASSLNGRKVEQFF. The chain has TRBV5-6 and TRBJ2-1; 7 bases are a match to TRBD2. Trimming at V came to 1 base and at J to 9 bases, leaving 7 bases not matched to a gene. Germline V gives CDR1 SGHDT, CDR2 YYEEEE. The CDR3 is 14 residues long.

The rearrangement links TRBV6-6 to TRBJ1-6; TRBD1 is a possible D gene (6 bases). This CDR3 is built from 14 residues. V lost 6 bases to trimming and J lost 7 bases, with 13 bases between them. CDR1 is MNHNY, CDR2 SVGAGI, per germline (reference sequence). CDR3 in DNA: TGTGCCAGCAGCTCCGGGGGGCGGAATTCACCCCTCCACTTT. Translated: CASSSGGRNSPLHF.

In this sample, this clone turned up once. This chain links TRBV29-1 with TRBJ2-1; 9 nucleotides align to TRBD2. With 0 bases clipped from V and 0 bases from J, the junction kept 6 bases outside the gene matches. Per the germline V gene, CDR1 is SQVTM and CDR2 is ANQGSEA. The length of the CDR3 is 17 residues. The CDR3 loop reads CSVEDPAGGVSYNEQFF. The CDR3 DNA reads TGCAGCGTTGAAGATCCGGCGGGAGGGGTCTCCTACAATGAGCAGTTCTTC.

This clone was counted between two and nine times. The DNA for the CDR3 is TGTGCCAGCAGCTTAGTCCCGGACAGCAGCTCCTACGAGCAGTACTTC. Translating it yields CASSLVPDSSSYEQYF. The rearrangement links TRBV7-8 to TRBJ2-7; D may be TRBD1 (6 bases). V was shortened by 1 base and J by 0 bases, with 13 bases between the two germline ends. CDR1 is SGHVS, CDR2 FQNEAQ, per germline. The length of the CDR3 is 16 residues.

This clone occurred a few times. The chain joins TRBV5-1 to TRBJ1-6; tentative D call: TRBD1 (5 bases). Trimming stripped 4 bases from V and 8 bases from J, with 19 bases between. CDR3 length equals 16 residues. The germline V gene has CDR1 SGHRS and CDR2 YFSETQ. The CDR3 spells CASSLLTQALDSPLHF. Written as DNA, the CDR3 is TGCGCCAGCAGCCTCCTCACACAGGCCTTGGATTCACCCCTCCACTTT.

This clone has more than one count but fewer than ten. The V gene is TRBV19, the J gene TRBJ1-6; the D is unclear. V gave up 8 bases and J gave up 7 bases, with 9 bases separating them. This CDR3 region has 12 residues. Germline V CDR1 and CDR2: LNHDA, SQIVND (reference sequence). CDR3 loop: CASSRLNSPLHF. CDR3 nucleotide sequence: TGTGCCAGTTCTCGGTTGAATTCACCCCTCCACTTT.

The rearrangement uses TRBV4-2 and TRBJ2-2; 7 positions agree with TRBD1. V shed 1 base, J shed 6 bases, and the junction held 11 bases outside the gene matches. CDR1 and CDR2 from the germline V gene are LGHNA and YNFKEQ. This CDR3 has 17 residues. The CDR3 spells CASSQVEGAPSSGELFF. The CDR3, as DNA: TGTGCCAGCAGCCAAGTAGAGGGGGCCCCTTCGTCCGGGGAGCTGTTTTTT.